Described below is a single T cell receptor (beta chain) sequence and its context. This record comes from a study of immune cell composition in non-small cell lung cancer. The normal lung sample lay at least 3 cm, and maximally far, from the tumour. Germline CDR1 is SSHAT and CDR2 is FNYEAQ (reference sequence). The CDR3 has 15 amino acids. V trimming: 5 bases; J trimming: 13 bases; junction bases outside the gene matches: 9. Clones were sequenced by immunoSEQ multiplex PCR, and TCRdb holds only the in-frame ones, with some missing. The table shows a few thousand clones, with about three quarters occurring only once. These data were also reused for a study on CD4 T cells in lung cancer.

The V gene is TRBV7-7, the J gene TRBJ2-1, with 15 bases fitting TRBD2. This clonotype was sampled from a human donor with non-small cell lung cancer. The sequenced material came from non-adjacent lung tissue. CDR3 DNA sequence: TGTGCCAGCAGCCCGGGGGGACTAGCGGGAGGTAATCAGTTCTTC. This encodes CASSPGGLAGGNQFF. The whole variable domain, filled in from reference TRBV7-7 and TRBJ2-1, reads GAGVSQSPRYKVTKRGQDVTLRCDPISSHATLYWYQQALGQGPEFLTYFNYEAQPDKSGLPSDRFSAERPEGSISTLTIQRTEQRDSAMYRCASSPGGLAGGNQFFGPGTRLTVL.